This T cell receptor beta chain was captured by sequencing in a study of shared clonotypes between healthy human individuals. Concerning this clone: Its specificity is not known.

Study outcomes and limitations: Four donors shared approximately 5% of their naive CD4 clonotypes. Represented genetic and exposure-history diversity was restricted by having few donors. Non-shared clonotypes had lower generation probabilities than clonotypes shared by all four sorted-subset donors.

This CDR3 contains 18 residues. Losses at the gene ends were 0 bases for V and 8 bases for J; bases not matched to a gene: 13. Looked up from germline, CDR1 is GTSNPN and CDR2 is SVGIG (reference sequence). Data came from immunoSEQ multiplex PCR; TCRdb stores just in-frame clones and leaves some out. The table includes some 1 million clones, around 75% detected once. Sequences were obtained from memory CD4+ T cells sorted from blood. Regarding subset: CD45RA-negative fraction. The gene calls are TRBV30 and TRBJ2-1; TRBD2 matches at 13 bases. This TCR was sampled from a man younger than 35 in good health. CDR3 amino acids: CAWSVGWATSGRKDEQFF. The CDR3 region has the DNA TGTGCCTGGAGTGTAGGGTGGGCGACTAGCGGGAGGAAGGATGAGCAGTTCTTC.